These 21 T cell receptor beta chains originate from one sample sequenced in a study of cytomegalovirus exposure and HLA in healthy donors. This PCR relied on a set of 60 Vbeta primers and 13 Jbeta primers. Sequenced by immunoSEQ multiplex PCR; TCRdb stores in-frame clones only, minus some. The sample has over 55,000 clones. The sequenced sample was PBMCs. The source of these receptors is a boy younger than 18 in good health and CMV-seronegative.

J is TRBJ2-7 and V is TRBV7-9, with TRBD1 matching over 9 bases. V gave up 3 bases and J gave up 5 bases; unmatched junction bases: 8. CDR1 is SEHNR, CDR2 FQNEAQ, per germline (reference sequence). The CDR3 runs to 15 residues. The CDR3 DNA follows: TGTGCCAGCAGCTTCTCGTCCGGGACAGGGAACGAGCAGTACTTC. Translating it yields CASSFSSGTGNEQYF.

The V and J genes are TRBV29-1 and TRBJ2-1, with D tentatively TRBD1 (5 bases). The CDR3 sequence is 13 residues long. The germline CDR1 and CDR2 sequences are SQVTM and ANQGSEA. V shed 6 bases and J shed 10 bases, with 19 bases lying between them. CDR3 sequence (DNA): TGCAGCGTAGAATTACAGGCTTACGGGGAGCAGTTCTTC. This codes for CSVELQAYGEQFF.

The V gene is TRBV29-1, the J gene TRBJ2-3; the match to TRBD2 covers 11 bases. V trimming: 7 bases; J trimming: 9 bases; junction bases outside the gene matches: 9. The length of the CDR3 is 13 residues. Germline V gene data show CDR1 as SQVTM and CDR2 as ANQGSEA. CDR3 sequence: CSDLAGGSRTQYF. The DNA of the CDR3 is TGCAGCGACTTAGCGGGGGGGTCGCGCACGCAGTATTTT.

V gene TRBV7-2 combines with J gene TRBJ2-1; TRBD2 matches 8 bases. V shed 5 bases and J 7 bases; nucleotides not matched to a gene: 10. The CDR3 spans 15 residues. Germline loops: CDR1 SGHTA, CDR2 FQGNSA. CDR3 coding DNA: TGTGCCAGCAGCCGCCGAGCGGGAGTGGATAATGAGCAGTTCTTC. It codes for CASSRRAGVDNEQFF. Drawing the rest from reference TRBV7-2 and TRBJ2-1, the complete variable domain is GAGVSQSPSNKVTEKGKDVELRCDPISGHTALYWYRQSLGQGLEFLIYFQGNSAPDKSGLPSDRFSAERTGGSVSTLTIQRTQQEDSAVYLCASSRRAGVDNEQFFGPGTRLTVL.

V usage is TRBV19 and J usage is TRBJ1-4; a possible D gene is TRBD1 (5 bases). The CDR3 length is 16 residues. Germline V gene sequence: CDR1 LNHDA, CDR2 SQIVND (reference sequence). The germline V and J ends were trimmed by 8 bases and 8 bases, with 24 bases remaining between them. CDR3 region: CASGVGRVLEGEKLFF. In DNA form, the CDR3 reads TGTGCCAGTGGAGTGGGCAGGGTATTAGAAGGGGAAAAACTGTTTTTT.

The chain is built from TRBV6-5 and TRBJ2-6; D unresolved. This CDR3 region has 15 residues. Looked up from germline, CDR1 is MNHEY and CDR2 is SVGAGI. Trimming left V 6 bases short and J 3 bases short, with 12 bases between. This CDR3 is CASSLDTLGANVLTF. CDR3 sequence (DNA): TGTGCCAGCAGCTTAGACACGCTTGGGGCCAACGTCCTGACTTTC.

V is TRBV2 and J is TRBJ1-4; 9 bases are shared with TRBD1. V lost 3 bases, J lost 8 bases, and 7 bases stayed unmatched. This CDR3 is 15 amino acids long. Germline V gene data show CDR1 as SNHLY and CDR2 as FYNNEI. CDR3 coding DNA: TGTGCCAGCAGTGAGGTTGGACAGGGGAAAGAAAAACTGTTTTTT. This gives the protein CASSEVGQGKEKLFF.

The chain links TRBV2 to TRBJ1-2; no clear D. Germline CDR1 reads SNHLY; CDR2 reads FYNNEI. Deletions cut 4 bases from V and 4 bases from J, with 13 bases between. The CDR3 spans 14 residues. CDR3 region: CASSGSDTIYGYTF. The CDR3 bases are TGTGCCAGCAGTGGGTCAGACACAATCTATGGCTACACCTTC.

The chain joins TRBV7-2 to TRBJ2-1, with 12 bases fitting TRBD2. This CDR3 is built from 15 residues. Germline-derived CDR1 and CDR2 are SGHTA and FQGNSA. After removal of 3 bases from V and 7 bases from J, the junction contained 4 bases not matched to a gene. DNA for the CDR3: TGTGCCAGCAGCTTGACTAGCGGGAGAGAGAATGAGCAGTTCTTC. Protein: CASSLTSGRENEQFF.

The rearrangement joins TRBV29-1 to TRBJ1-2, with 7 bases lining up with TRBD1. Germline trimming cut 4 bases from V and 6 bases from J; bases unmatched to any gene: 14. Germline lookup yields CDR1 SQVTM and CDR2 ANQGSEA. The CDR3 contains 15 residues. The CDR3 loop is CSVGNLGWQGDGYTF. CDR3 nucleotides: TGCAGCGTTGGAAATTTGGGTTGGCAGGGGGATGGCTACACCTTC.

The chain recombines TRBV11-3 with TRBJ2-2, with TRBD1 matching over 7 bases. This CDR3 has 14 residues. Germline-derived CDR1 and CDR2 are SGHNT and YENEEA. J lost 6 bases, V lost 6 bases, and 7 bases had no gene match. The DNA of the CDR3 is TGTGCCAGCAGGGAGAGACAGGGCTCCGGGGAGCTGTTTTTT. Protein: CASRERQGSGELFF.

The chain carries TRBV30 and TRBJ2-3; TRBD1 matches 8 bases. The germline CDR1 and CDR2 sequences are GTSNPN and SVGIG (reference sequence). The CDR3 is 12 amino acids. CDR3 region: CVVQGAGDTQYF. The CDR3 nucleotides read TGTGTGGTCCAGGGGGCAGGAGATACGCAGTATTTT.

This chain connects TRBV5-6 to TRBJ2-7, with 10 positions matching TRBD1. The germline V gene encodes CDR1 SGHDT and CDR2 YYEEEE. J was trimmed by 1 base and V by 5 bases; bases with no gene match: 6. The length of the CDR3 is 15 residues. The CDR3 DNA sequence: TGTGCCAGCAGTCCACCGGGACAGGGGTCCTACGAGCAGTACTTC. Protein sequence: CASSPPGQGSYEQYF.

This rearrangement joins TRBV9 to TRBJ2-7; D perhaps matches TRBD1 (6 bases). This CDR3 is built from 13 residues. The V gene's germline CDR1 is SGDLS and CDR2 YYNGEE. Trimming cost V 3 bases and J 7 bases, with 14 bases left between them. CDR3 loop: CASSATGTREQYF. The DNA for the CDR3 is TGTGCCAGCAGCGCTACCGGGACAAGAGAGCAGTACTTC.

V is TRBV19 and J is TRBJ1-5, with TRBD1 matching over 11 bases. With 7 bases clipped from V and 1 base from J, the junction kept 6 bases outside the gene matches. The germline V gene encodes CDR1 LNHDA and CDR2 SQIVND (reference sequence). The CDR3 sequence is 16 residues long. In DNA, the CDR3 is TGTGCCAGTACCGGGACAGGGGGGAACAGCAATCAGCCCCAGCATTTT. Its translation is CASTGTGGNSNQPQHF.

The chain recombines TRBV5-1 with TRBJ2-1; a possible D gene is TRBD1 (6 bases). CDR3 length: 15 amino acids. Germline V gene data show CDR1 as SGHRS and CDR2 as YFSETQ. Trimming removed 1 base at V and 5 bases at J, with 13 bases between. The CDR3: CASSLLGQTHNEQFF. DNA of the CDR3: TGCGCCAGCAGCTTGCTTGGACAGACACACAATGAGCAGTTCTTC.

V gene TRBV7-3 combines with J gene TRBJ2-7; 7 bases line up with TRBD1. There are 16 residues in the CDR3. The germline gives CDR1 SGHTA, CDR2 FQGTGA. The junction had 10 bases not matched to a gene; V was cut back by 5 bases and J by 0 bases. The DNA for the CDR3 is TGTGCCAGCAGCCGCGATGGTCCAGGGGGCTCCTACGAGCAGTACTTC. Protein: CASSRDGPGGSYEQYF.

The chain joins TRBV30 to TRBJ1-5; no clear D. Germline V CDR1 and CDR2: GTSNPN, SVGIG (reference sequence). Trimming shortened V by 7 bases and J by 2 bases, and 9 bases separated the two germline ends. The CDR3 length is 12 residues. In DNA, the CDR3 is TGTGCCTCGAAGCTGGGCAATCAGCCCCAGCATTTT. It yields the protein CASKLGNQPQHF.

The CDR3 sequence: CASSPGEDSGNTIYF. For the CDR3, the DNA is TGTGCCAGCAGCCCGGGAGAAGACTCTGGAAACACCATATATTTT. The gene calls are TRBV4-2 and TRBJ1-3; D uncertain. V shed 4 bases and J shed 0 bases, with 10 bases lying between them. Per germline, CDR1 LGHNA and CDR2 YNFKEQ. CDR3 length equals 15 residues.

The chain carries TRBV18 and TRBJ1-2, with D hard to call. Trimming pared 6 bases from V and 4 bases from J, leaving 21 bases between. This CDR3 region has 16 residues. Germline-derived CDR1 and CDR2 are KGHSH and LQKENI. The CDR3 reads CASSDRASGEVYGYTF. The CDR3 nucleotides read TGTGCCAGCTCGGATAGGGCCAGTGGGGAGGTCTATGGCTACACCTTC.

The chain is built from TRBV12-5 and TRBJ2-5; maybe TRBD1 (6 bases). This CDR3 spans 17 amino acids. Germline V lookup: CDR1 LGHNT, CDR2 FRNRAP. Trimming removed 1 base from V and 0 bases from J, with 15 bases in between. Written as DNA, the CDR3 is TGTGCTAGTGGTTTGGCCCCCCCCCGACAGGACCAAGAGACCCAGTACTTC. Protein product: CASGLAPPRQDQETQYF.